This TCR beta chain was identified in a study of cytomegalovirus exposure and HLA in healthy donors. With V trimmed by 7 bases and J by 0 bases, 5 bases remained unmatched. CDR3 size: 15 residues. Germline values: CDR1 MNHNS, CDR2 SASEGT. This PCR relied on a set of 60 Vbeta primers and 13 Jbeta primers. Using immunoSEQ multiplex PCR, the repertoire was profiled, and TCRdb retains in-frame clones only, with some absent. The sample records roughly 120,000 clones, 80% to 90% being singletons. This receptor was taken from a woman in her 30s in good health and CMV-seronegative. The chain is built from TRBV6-1 and TRBJ1-4; TRBD1 matches 7 bases. Sequencing was performed on PBMCs. CDR3 coding DNA: TGTGCCAGCACCGGGACAGAAGCAACTAATGAAAAACTGTTTTTT. Translating it yields CASTGTEATNEKLFF.